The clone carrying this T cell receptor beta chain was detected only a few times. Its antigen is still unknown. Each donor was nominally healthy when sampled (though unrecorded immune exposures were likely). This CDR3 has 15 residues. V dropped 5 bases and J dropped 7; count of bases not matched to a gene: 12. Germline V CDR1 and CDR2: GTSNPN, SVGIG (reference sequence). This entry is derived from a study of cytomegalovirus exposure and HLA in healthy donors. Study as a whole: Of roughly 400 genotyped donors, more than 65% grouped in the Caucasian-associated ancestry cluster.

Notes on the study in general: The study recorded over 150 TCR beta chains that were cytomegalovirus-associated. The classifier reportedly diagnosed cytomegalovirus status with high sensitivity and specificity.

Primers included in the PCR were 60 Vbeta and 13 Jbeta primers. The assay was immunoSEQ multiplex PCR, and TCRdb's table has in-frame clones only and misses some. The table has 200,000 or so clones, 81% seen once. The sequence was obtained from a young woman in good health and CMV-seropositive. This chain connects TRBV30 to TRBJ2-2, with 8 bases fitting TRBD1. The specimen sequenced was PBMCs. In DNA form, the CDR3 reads TGTGCCTGGGATCAGGGGGCCGCTCGCTACGGGGAGCTGTTTTTT. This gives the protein CAWDQGAARYGELFF.